This T cell receptor beta chain is drawn from a study of cytomegalovirus exposure and HLA in healthy donors. The V and J ends lost 0 bases and 8 bases, in that order; junction bases with no gene match: 2. The CDR3 is 13 residues long. Germline values: CDR1 SGHTS, CDR2 YDEGEE. It was with 60 Vbeta and 13 Jbeta primers that the PCR ran. Data came from immunoSEQ multiplex PCR; TCRdb stores just in-frame clones and leaves some out. The sample lists 110,000 to 150,000 clones, roughly 80% occurring once. Study-level points and caveats: Within an earlier analysis, most TCR beta V segments proved productive either about 90% or about 30% of the time. A later analysis showed that HLA-associated TCR beta chains had undergone more clonal expansion than equally common others. In a later analysis, TCR beta V- and J-gene trimming showed a link to a missense DCLRE1C variant.

Details on this clone: Its antigen is not identified.

The receptor was derived from a man aged 35 to 55 in good health and CMV-seropositive. Sequenced material: PBMCs. The chain employs TRBV5-8 and TRBJ1-1; 9 bases match TRBD1. The CDR3 loop is CASSLETGGEAFF. The CDR3 DNA sequence: TGTGCCAGCAGCTTGGAGACAGGGGGAGAAGCTTTCTTT.